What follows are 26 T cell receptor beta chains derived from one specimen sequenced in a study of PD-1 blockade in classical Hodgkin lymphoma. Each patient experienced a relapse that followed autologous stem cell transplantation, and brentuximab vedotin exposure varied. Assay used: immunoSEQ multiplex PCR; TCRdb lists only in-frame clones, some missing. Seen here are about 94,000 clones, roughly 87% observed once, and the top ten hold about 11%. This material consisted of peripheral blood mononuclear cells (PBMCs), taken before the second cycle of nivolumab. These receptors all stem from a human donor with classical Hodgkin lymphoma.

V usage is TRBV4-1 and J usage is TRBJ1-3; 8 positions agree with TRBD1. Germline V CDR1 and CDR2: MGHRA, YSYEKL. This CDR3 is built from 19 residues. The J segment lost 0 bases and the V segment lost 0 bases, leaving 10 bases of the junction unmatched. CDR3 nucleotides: TGCGCCAGCAGCCAAGACACAGGGGGACAGCGAATCTCTGGAAACACCATATATTTT. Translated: CASSQDTGGQRISGNTIYF.

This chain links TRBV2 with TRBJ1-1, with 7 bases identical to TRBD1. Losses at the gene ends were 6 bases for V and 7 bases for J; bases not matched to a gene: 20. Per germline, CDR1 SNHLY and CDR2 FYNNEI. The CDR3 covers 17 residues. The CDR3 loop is CASSRDRTGKSGDEAFF. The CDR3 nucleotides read TGTGCCAGCAGCCGGGACAGAACGGGCAAGTCCGGAGATGAAGCTTTCTTT.

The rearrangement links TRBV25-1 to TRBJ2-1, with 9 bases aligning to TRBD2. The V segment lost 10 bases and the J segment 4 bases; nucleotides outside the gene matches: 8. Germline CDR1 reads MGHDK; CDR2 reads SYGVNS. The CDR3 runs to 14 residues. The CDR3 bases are TGTGCCACCCACTCTAGCGGGATGTACAATGAGCAGTTCTTC. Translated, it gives CATHSSGMYNEQFF. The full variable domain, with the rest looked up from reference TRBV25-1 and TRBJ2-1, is EADIYQTPRYLVIGTGKKITLECSQTMGHDKMYWYQQDPGMELHLIHYSYGVNSTEKGDLSSESTVSRIRTEHFPLTLESARPSHTSQYLCATHSSGMYNEQFFGPGTRLTVL.

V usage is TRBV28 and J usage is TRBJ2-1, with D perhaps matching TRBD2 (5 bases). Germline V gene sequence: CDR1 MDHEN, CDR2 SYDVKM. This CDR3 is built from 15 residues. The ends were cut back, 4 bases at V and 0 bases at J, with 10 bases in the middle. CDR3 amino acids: CASSSPAGSYNEQFF. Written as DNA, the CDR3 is TGTGCCAGCAGTTCCCCGGCGGGCTCCTACAATGAGCAGTTCTTC.

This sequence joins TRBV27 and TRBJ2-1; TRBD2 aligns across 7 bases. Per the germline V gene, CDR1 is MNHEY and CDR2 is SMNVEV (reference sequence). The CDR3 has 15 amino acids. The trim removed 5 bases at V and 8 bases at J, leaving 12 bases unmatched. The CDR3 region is CASSPPSGTIHEQFF. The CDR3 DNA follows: TGTGCCAGCAGTCCCCCGTCCGGGACTATCCATGAGCAGTTCTTC.

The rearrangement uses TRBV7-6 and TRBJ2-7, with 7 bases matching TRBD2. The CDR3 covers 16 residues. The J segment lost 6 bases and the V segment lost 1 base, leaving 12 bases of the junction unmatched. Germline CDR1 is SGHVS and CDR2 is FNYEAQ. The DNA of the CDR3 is TGTGCCAGCAGCTTAGGCGTAGCGGGTGTTTCTATCGAGCAGTACTTC. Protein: CASSLGVAGVSIEQYF.

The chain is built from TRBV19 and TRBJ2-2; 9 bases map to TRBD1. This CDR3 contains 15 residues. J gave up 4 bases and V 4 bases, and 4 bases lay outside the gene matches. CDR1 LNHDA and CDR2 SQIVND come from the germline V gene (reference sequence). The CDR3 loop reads CASSSGQGITGELFF. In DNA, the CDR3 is TGTGCCAGTAGTAGCGGACAGGGGATCACCGGGGAGCTGTTTTTT.

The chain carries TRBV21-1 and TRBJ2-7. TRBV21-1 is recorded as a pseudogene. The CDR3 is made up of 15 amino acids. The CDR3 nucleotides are TGTGCCAGACAACTCGGACGCTCAAGCTCCTACGAGCAGTACTTC. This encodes CARQLGRSSSYEQYF.

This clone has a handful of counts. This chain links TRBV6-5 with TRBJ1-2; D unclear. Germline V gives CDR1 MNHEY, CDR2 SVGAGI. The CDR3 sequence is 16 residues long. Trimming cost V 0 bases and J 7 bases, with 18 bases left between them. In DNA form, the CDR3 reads TGTGCCAGCAGTTACTCGATTCAGGTAGGGAATGGTGGCTACACCTTC. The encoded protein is CASSYSIQVGNGGYTF.

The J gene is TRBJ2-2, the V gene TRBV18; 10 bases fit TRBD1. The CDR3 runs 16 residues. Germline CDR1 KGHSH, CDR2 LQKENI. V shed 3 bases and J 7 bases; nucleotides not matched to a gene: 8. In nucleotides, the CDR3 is TGTGCCAGCTCACCCTTTGAGACAGGGGGCAACGGGGAGCTGTTTTTT. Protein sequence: CASSPFETGGNGELFF. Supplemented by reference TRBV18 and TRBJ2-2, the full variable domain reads NAGVMQNPRHLVRRRGQEARLRCSPMKGHSHVYWYRQLPEEGLKFMVYLQKENIIDESGMPKERFSAEFPKEGPSILRIQQVVRGDSAAYFCASSPFETGGNGELFFGEGSRLTVL.

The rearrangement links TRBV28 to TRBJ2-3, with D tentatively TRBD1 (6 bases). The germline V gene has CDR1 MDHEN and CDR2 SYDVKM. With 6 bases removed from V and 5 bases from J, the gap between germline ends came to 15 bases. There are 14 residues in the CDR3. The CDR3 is CASSRDIVIDTQYF. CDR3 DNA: TGTGCCAGCAGCCGGGACATTGTCATAGATACGCAGTATTTT. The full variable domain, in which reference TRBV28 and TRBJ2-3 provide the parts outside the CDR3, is DVKVTQSSRYLVKRTGEKVFLECVQDMDHENMFWYRQDPGLGLRLIYFSYDVKMKEKGDIPEGYSVSREKKERFSLILESASTNQTSMYLCASSRDIVIDTQYFGPGTRLTVL.

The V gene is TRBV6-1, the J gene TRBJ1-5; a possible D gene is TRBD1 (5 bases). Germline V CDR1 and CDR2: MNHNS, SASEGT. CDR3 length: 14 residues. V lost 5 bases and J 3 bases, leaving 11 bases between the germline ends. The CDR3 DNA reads TGTGCCAGCAGTCCCCAGGGATACAATCAGCCCCAGCATTTT. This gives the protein CASSPQGYNQPQHF.

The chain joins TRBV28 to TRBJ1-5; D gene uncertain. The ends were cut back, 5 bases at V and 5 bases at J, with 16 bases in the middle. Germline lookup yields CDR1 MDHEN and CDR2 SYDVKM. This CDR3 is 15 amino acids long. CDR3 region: CASSLRALLYQPQHF. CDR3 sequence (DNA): TGTGCCAGCAGTCTCCGGGCCCTACTTTATCAGCCCCAGCATTTT.

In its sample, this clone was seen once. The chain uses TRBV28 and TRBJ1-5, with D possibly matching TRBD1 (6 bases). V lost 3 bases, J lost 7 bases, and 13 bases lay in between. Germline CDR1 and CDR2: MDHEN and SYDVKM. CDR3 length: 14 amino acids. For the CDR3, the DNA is TGTGCCAGCAGTTTTAGGGGGGGCTGGCAGCCCCAGCATTTT. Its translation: CASSFRGGWQPQHF. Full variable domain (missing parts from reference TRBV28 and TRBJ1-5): DVKVTQSSRYLVKRTGEKVFLECVQDMDHENMFWYRQDPGLGLRLIYFSYDVKMKEKGDIPEGYSVSREKKERFSLILESASTNQTSMYLCASSFRGGWQPQHFGDGTRLSIL.

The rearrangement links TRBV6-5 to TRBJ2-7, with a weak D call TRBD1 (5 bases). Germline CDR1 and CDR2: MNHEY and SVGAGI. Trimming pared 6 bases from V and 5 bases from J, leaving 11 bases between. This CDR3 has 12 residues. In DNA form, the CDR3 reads TGTGCCAGCAGCCAGGGTTCCCACGAGCAGTACTTC. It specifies CASSQGSHEQYF.

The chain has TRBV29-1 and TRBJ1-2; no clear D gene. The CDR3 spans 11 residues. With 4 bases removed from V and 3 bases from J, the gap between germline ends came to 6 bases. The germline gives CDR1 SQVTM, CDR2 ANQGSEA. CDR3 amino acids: CSVGLDYGYTF. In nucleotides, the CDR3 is TGCAGCGTTGGACTGGACTATGGCTACACCTTC.

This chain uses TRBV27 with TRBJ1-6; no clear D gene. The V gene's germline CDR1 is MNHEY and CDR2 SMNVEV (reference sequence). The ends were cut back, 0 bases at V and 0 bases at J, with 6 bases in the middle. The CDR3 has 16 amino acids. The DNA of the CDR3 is TGTGCCAGCAGTTTATCTATGAGCTCCTATAATTCACCCCTCCACTTT. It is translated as CASSLSMSSYNSPLHF.

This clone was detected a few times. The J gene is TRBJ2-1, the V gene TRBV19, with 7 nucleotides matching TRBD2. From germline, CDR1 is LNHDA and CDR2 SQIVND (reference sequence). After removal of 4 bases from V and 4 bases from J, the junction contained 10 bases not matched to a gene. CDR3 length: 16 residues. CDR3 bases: TGTGCCAGTAGTACCCCCCCGGGGGGAGGATACAATGAGCAGTTCTTC. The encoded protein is CASSTPPGGGYNEQFF. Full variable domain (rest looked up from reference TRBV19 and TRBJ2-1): DGGITQSPKYLFRKEGQNVTLSCEQNLNHDAMYWYRQDPGQGLRLIYYSQIVNDFQKGDIAEGYSVSREKKESFPLTVTSAQKNPTAFYLCASSTPPGGGYNEQFFGPGTRLTVL.

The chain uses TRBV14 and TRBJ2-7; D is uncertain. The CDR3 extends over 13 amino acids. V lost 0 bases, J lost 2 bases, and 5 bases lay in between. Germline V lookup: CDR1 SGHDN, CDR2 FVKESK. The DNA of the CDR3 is TGTGCCAGCAGCCAAGAGTCGACCTACGAGCAGTACTTC. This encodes CASSQESTYEQYF.

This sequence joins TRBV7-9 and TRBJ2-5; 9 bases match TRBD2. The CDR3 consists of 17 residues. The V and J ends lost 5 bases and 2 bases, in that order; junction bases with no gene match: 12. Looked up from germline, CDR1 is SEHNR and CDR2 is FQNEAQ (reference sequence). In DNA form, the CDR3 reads TGTGCCAGCAGCCCCTTCTGGCGGGGGGGAAAACAAGAGACCCAGTACTTC. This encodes CASSPFWRGGKQETQYF.

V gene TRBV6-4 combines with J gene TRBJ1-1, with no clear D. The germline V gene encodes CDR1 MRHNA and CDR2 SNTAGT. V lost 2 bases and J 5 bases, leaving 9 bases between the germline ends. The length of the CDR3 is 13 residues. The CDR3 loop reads CASSDGVRTEAFF. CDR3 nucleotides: TGTGCCAGCAGTGACGGGGTGAGGACTGAAGCTTTCTTT.

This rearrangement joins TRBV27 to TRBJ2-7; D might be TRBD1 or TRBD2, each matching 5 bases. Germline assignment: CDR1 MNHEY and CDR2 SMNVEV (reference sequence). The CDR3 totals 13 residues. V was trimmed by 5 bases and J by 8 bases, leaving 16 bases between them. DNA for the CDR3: TGTGCCAGCAGTCGCCGGGACGGACGCAAGCAGTACTTC. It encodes CASSRRDGRKQYF.

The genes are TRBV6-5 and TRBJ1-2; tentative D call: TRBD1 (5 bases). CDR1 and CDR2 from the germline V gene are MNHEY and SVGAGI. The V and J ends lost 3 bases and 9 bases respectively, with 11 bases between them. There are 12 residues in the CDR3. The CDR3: CASSYEGNSYTF. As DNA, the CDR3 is TGTGCCAGCAGTTATGAGGGGAATAGCTACACCTTC.

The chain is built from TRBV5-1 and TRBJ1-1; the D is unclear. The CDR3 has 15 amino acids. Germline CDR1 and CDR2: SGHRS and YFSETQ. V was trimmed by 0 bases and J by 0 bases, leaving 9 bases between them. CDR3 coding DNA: TGCGCCAGCAGCTTGGACTCCGGGATGAACACTGAAGCTTTCTTT. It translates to CASSLDSGMNTEAFF.

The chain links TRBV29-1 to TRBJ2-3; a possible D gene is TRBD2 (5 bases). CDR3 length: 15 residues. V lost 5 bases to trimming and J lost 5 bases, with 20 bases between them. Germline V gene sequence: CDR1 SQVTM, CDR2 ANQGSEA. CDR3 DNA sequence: TGCAGCGTTCCTCGACTATTACCCTCTGTAGATACGCAGTATTTT. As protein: CSVPRLLPSVDTQYF.

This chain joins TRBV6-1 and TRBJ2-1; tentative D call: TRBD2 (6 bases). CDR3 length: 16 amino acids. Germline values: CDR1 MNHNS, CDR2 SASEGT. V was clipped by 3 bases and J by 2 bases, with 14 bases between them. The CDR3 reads CASSDFWDSPYNEQFF. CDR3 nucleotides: TGTGCCAGCAGTGATTTCTGGGACTCCCCCTACAATGAGCAGTTCTTC.